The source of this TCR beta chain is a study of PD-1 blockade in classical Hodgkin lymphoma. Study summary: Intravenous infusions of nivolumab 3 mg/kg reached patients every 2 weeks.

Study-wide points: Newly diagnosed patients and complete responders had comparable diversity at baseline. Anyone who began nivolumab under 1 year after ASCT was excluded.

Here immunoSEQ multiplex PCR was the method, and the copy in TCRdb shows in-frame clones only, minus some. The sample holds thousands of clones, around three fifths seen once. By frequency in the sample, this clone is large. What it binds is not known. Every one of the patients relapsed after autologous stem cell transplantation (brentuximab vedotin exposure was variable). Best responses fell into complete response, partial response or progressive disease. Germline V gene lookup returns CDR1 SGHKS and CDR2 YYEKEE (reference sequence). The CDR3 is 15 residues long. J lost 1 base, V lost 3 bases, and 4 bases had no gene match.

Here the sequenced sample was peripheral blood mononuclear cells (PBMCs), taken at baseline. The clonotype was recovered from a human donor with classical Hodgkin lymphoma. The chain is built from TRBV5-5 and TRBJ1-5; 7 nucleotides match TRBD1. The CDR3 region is CASSYRDRSNQPQHF. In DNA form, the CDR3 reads TGTGCCAGCAGCTACCGGGACAGAAGCAATCAGCCCCAGCATTTT.